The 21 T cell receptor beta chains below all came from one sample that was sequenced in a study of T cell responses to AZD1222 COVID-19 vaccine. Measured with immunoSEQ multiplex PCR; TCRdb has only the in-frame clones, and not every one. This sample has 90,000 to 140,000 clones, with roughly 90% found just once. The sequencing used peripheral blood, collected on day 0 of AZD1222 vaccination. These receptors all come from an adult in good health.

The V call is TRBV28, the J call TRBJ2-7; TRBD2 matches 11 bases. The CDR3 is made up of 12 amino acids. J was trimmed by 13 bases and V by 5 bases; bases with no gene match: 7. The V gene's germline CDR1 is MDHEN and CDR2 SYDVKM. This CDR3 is CASSMPGLAGYF. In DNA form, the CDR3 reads TGTGCCAGCAGTATGCCCGGACTAGCGGGTTACTTC.

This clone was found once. For the CDR3, the DNA is TGTGCCAGCAGCTTGGGTGGGGTGAGTGGCTACACCTTC. The encoded protein is CASSLGGVSGYTF. V and J are TRBV5-4 and TRBJ1-2; D is unresolved. The germline V and J ends were trimmed by 0 bases and 7 bases, with 10 bases remaining between them. CDR3 length: 13 residues. In germline, CDR1 is SGHNT, CDR2 YYREEE (reference sequence).

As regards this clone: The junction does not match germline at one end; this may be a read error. CDR3 in amino acids: CASSWGGTGQGFGF. CDR3 sequence (DNA): TGTGCCAGCAGCTGGGGGGGCACTGGACAGGGGTTCGGCTTT. The chain has TRBV5-6 and TRBJ1-6; 9 positions match TRBD1. There are 14 residues in the CDR3. From germline, CDR1 is SGHDT and CDR2 YYEEEE.

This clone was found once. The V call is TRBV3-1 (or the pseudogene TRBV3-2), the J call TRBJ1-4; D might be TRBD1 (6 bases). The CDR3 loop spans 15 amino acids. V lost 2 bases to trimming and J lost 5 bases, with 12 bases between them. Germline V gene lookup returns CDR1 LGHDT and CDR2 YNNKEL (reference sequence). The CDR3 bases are TGTGCCAGCAGCCAACTCGGGCAGGGGAATGAAAAACTGTTTTTT. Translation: CASSQLGQGNEKLFF.

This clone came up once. CDR3 sequence reads: CASSLDRARSSYEQYF. The CDR3 bases are TGTGCCAGCAGCTTGGACAGAGCGAGGAGCTCCTACGAGCAGTACTTC. The chain recombines TRBV7-2 with TRBJ2-7, with D possibly matching TRBD1 (6 bases). This CDR3 comprises 16 residues. Trimming took 3 bases from V and 0 from J, leaving 15 bases between them. In germline, CDR1 is SGHTA, CDR2 FQGNSA.

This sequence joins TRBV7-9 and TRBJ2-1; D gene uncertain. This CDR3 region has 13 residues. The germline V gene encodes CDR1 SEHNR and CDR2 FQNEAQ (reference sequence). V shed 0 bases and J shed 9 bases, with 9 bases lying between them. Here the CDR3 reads CASSLARRVEQFF. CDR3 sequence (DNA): TGTGCCAGCAGCTTAGCGCGAAGGGTTGAGCAGTTCTTC.

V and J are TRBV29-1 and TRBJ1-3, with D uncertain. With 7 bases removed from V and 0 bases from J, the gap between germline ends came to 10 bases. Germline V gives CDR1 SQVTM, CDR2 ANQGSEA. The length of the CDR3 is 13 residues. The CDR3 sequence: CSAAGNSGNTIYF. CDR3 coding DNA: TGCAGCGCCGCGGGGAACTCTGGAAACACCATATATTTT. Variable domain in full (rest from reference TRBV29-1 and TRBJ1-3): SAVISQKPSRDICQRGTSLTIQCQVDSQVTMMFWYRQQPGQSLTLIATANQGSEATYESGFVIDKFPISRPNLTFSTLTVSNMSPEDSSIYLCSAAGNSGNTIYFGEGSWLTVV.

CDR3 sequence (DNA): TGTGCCAGCACCACCCACTCTGGAAACACCATATATTTT. Translation gives CASTTHSGNTIYF. The chain has TRBV27 and TRBJ1-3; D is unclear. V lost 7 bases to trimming and J lost 0 bases, with 7 bases between them. Germline lookup yields CDR1 MNHEY and CDR2 SMNVEV (reference sequence). CDR3 length: 13 residues.

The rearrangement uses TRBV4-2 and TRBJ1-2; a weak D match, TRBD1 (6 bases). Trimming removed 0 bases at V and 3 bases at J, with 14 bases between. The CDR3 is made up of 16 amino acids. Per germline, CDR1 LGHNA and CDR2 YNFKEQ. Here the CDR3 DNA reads TGTGCCAGCAGCCAAGATTGGGCAGGGGTGGACTATGGCTACACCTTC. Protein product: CASSQDWAGVDYGYTF.

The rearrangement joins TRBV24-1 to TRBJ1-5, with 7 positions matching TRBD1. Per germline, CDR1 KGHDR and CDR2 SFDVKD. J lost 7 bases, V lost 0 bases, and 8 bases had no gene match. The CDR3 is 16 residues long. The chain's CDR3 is CATSDLKQGRGQPQHF. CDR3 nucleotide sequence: TGTGCCACCAGTGATTTGAAACAGGGGAGAGGGCAGCCCCAGCATTTT.

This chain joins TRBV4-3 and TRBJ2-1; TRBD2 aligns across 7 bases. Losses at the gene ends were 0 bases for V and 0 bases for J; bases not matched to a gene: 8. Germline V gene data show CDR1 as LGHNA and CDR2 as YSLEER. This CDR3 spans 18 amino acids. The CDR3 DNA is TGCGCCAGCAGCCAAGACTTTCCTAGCGGATACTCCTACAATGAGCAGTTCTTC. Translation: CASSQDFPSGYSYNEQFF.

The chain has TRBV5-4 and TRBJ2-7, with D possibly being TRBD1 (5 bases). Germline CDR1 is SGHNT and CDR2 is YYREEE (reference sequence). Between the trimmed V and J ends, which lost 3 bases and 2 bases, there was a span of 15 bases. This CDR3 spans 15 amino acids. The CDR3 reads CASSSQGRSAYEQYF. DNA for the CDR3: TGTGCCAGCAGCTCTCAGGGCAGGAGCGCCTACGAGCAGTACTTC.

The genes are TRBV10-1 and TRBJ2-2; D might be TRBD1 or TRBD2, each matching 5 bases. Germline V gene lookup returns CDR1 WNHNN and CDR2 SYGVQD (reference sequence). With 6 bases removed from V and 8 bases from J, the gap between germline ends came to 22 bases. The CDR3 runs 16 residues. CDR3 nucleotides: TGCGCCAGCAGCGATGAGGGGCGCGGTCGTATAGGGGAGCTGTTTTTT. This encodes CASSDEGRGRIGELFF.

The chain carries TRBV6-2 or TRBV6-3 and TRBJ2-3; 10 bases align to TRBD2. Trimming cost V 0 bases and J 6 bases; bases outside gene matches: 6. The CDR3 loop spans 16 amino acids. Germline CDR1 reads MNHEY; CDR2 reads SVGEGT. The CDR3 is CASSYSQAGGPDTQYF. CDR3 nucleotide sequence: TGTGCCAGCAGTTACTCACAAGCGGGGGGGCCGGATACGCAGTATTTT.

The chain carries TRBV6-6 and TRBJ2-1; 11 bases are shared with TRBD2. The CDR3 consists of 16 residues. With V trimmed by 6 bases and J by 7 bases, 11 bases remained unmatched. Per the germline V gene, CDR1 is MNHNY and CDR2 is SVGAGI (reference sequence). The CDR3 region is CASSAPSSGRGNEQFF. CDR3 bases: TGTGCCAGCAGCGCCCCTAGTAGCGGGAGGGGTAATGAGCAGTTCTTC.

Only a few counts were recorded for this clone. Here the CDR3 reads CASSPWGARVGEAFF. In nucleotides, the CDR3 is TGTGCCAGCAGCCCCTGGGGAGCCCGGGTGGGTGAAGCTTTCTTT. The chain couples TRBV7-2 to TRBJ1-1; D gene ambiguous. This CDR3 contains 15 residues. In germline, CDR1 is SGHTA, CDR2 FQGNSA. The germline V and J ends were trimmed by 5 bases and 7 bases, with 20 bases remaining between them.

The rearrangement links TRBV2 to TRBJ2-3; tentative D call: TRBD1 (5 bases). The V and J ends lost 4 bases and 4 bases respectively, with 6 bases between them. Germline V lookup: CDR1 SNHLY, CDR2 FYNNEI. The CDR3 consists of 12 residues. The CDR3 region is CASSVRADTQYF. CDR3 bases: TGTGCCAGCAGTGTCAGGGCAGATACGCAGTATTTT.

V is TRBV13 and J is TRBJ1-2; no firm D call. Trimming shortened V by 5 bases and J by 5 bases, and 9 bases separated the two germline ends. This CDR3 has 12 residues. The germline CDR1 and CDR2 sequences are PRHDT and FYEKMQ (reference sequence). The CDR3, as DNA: TGTGCCAGCAGCATCGGGATATATGGCTACACCTTC. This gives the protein CASSIGIYGYTF.

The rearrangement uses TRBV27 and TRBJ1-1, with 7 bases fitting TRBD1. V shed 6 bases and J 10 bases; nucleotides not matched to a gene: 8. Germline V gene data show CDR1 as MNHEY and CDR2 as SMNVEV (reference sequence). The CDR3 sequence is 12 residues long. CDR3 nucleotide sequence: TGTGCCAGCAGACAACAGGGGTCCGGAGCTTTCTTT. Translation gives CASRQQGSGAFF.

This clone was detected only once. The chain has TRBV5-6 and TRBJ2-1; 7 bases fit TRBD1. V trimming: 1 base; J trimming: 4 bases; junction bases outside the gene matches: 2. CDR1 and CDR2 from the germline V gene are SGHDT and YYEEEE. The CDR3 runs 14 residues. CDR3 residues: CASSLWGQYNEQFF. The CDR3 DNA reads TGTGCCAGCAGCTTGTGGGGACAGTACAATGAGCAGTTCTTC.

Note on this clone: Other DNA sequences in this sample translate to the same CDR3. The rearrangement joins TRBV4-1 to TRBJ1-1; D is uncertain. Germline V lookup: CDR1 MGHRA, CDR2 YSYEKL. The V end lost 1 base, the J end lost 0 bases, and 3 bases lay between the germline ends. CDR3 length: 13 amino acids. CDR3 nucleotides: TGCGCCAGCAGCCAAGTGTTGAACACTGAAGCTTTCTTT. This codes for CASSQVLNTEAFF.